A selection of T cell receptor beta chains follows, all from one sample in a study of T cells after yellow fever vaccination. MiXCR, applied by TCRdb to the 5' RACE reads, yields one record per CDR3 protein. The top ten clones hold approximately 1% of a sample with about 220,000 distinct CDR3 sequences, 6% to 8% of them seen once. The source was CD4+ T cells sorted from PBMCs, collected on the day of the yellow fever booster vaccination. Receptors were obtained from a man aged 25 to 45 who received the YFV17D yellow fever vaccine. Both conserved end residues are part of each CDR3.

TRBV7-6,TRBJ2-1,CASSLSSGRVVEQFF
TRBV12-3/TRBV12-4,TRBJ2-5,CASSAVPETQYF
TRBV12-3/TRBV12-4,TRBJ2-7,CASSPGNPGQEEQYF
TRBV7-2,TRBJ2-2,CASSPREGGELFF
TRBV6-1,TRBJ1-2,CASSAKGQGTYTF
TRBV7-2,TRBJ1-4,CASSSGHRGGLFF
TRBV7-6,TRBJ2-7,CASSPWGGSYEQYF
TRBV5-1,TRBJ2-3,CASSSTLAGGSDTQYF
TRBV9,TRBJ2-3,CASSVLAGGPDTQYF
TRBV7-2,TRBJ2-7,CASSPPGTSRYYEQYF
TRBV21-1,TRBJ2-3,CASSKGLSHRGAGVNTDTQYF
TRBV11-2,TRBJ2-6,CASSLGLGGGSGANVLTF
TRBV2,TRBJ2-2,CASTRTRTTGELFF
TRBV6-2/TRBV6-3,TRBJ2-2,CASRPAGGTIRGMYTVELFF
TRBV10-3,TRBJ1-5,CAISEVNQPQHF
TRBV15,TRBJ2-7,CATSRDRASSYEQYF
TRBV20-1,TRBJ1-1,CSARDGWGTEAFF
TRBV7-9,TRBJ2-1,CASSTDLGQFF
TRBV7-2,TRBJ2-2,CASSLKSAGGPGELFF
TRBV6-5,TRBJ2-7,CASSYLPHSYEQYF
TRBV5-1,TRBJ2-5,CASSLGQPSETQYF
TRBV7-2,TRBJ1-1,CASSFSGGRTEAFF
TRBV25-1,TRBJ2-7,CASSESGTGRSYEQYF
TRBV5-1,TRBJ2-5,CASSLAPSGQGAETQYF
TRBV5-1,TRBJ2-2,CASSLQNRGPITNTGELFF
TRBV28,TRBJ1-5,CASSFPLSNQPQHF
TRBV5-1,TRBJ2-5,CASSNDQETQYF
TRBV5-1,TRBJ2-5,CASSFGAGAEETQYF
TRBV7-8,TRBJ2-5,CAKPCPAEQETQYF
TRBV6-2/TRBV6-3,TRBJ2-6,CATTDSFHSGANVLTF
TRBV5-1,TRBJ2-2,CASSSLGQAKGGELFF
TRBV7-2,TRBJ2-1,CASSLGRERSEQFF
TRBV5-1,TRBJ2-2,CASRTSNTGELFF
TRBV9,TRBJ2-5,CASNREAGAQETQYF
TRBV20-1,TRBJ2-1,CSAINWDRGLGEQFF
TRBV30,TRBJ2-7,CAWNGQDSTEQYF
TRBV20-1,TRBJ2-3,CSASNLATSGTIFGTDTQYF
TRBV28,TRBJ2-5,CASRGTGEETQYF
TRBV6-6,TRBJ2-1,CASSLTVDEQFF
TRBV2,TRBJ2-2,CASSEESSENTGELFF
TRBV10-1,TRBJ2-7,CASSRAGGEQYF
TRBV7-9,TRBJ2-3,CASSAGTSGWVRQYF
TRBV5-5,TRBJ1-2,CASSLEGQAYYGYTF
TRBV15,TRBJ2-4,CATSPGGPAKNIQYF
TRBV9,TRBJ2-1,CASSVASGGSRNEQFF
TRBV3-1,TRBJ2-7,CASSQTIMSSSYEQYF
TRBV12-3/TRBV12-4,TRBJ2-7,CASSFRFRTSSAGYEQYF
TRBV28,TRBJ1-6,CASSLSDSPLHF
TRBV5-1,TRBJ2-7,CASSLVVSAGSYEQYF
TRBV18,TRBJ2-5,CASSLREGETQYF
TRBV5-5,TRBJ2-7,CASSPGGRCYEQYF
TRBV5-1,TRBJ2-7,CASSLNSNYEQYF
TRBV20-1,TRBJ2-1,CSARASGLTNNEQFF